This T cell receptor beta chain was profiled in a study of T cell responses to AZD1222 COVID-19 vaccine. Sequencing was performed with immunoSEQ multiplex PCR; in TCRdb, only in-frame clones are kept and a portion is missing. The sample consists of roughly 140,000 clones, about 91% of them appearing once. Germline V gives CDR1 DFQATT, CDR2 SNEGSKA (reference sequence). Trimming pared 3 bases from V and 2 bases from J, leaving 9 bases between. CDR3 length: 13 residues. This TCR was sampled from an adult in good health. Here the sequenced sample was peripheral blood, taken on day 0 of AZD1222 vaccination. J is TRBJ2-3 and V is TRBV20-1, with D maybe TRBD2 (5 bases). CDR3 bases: TGCAGTGCTAGTATGCTAGCCACAGATACGCAGTATTTT. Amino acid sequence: CSASMLATDTQYF.